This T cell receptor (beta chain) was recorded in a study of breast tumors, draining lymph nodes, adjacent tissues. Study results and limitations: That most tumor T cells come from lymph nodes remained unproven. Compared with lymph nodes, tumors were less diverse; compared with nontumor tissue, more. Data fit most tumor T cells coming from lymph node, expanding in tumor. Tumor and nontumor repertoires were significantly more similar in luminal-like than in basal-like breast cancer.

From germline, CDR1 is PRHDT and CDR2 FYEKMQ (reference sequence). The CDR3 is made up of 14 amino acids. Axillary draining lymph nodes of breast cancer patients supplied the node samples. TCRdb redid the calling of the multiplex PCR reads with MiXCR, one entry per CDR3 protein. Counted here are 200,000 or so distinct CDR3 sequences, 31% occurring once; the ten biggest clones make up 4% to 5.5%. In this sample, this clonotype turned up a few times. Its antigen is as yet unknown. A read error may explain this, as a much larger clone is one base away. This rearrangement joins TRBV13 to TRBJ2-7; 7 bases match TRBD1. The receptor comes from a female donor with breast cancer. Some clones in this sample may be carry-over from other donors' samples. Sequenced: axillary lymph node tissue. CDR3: CAGSARQGNYEQYF. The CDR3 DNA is TGTGCCGGCAGCGCTAGACAGGGAAACTACGAGCAGTACTTC.